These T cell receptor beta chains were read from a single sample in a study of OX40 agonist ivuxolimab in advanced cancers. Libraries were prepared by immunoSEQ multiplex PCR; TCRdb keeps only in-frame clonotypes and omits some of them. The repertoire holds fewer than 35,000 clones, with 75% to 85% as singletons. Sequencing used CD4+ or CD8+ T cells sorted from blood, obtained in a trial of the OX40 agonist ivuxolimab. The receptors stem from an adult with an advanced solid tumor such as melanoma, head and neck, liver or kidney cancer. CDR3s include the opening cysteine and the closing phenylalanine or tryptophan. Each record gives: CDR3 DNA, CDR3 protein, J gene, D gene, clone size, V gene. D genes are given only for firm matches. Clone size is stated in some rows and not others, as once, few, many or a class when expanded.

CDR3nt: TGCGCCAGCAGCTTTGGAGGGGAAAGATACGAGCAGTACTTC; CDR3aa: CASSFGGERYEQYF; j_gene: TRBJ2-7; d_gene: .; abundance: .; v_gene: TRBV5-1
CDR3nt: TGTGCCTGGAGTGTGGAAAGGTCGGGGGGGCAGTTCTTC; CDR3aa: CAWSVERSGGQFF; j_gene: TRBJ2-1; d_gene: TRBD2; abundance: .; v_gene: TRBV30
CDR3nt: TGTGCCATCACCGGGTCTAGCTCCTACGAGCAGTACTTC; CDR3aa: CAITGSSSYEQYF; j_gene: TRBJ2-7; d_gene: .; abundance: .; v_gene: TRBV28
CDR3nt: TGTGCCAGCTCACCAAGCGGGCGGGACTACGAGCAGTACTTC; CDR3aa: CASSPSGRDYEQYF; j_gene: TRBJ2-7; d_gene: .; abundance: .; v_gene: TRBV18
CDR3nt: TGTGCCAGCAGTATGGGGCGTTGGGATGAGCAGTTCTTC; CDR3aa: CASSMGRWDEQFF; j_gene: TRBJ2-1; d_gene: .; abundance: .; v_gene: TRBV27
CDR3nt: TGCGCCAGCAGCAGGGCGGGGGGCGACTACGAGCAGTACTTC; CDR3aa: CASSRAGGDYEQYF; j_gene: TRBJ2-7; d_gene: TRBD2; abundance: .; v_gene: TRBV5-1
CDR3nt: TGTGCCAGCAGCTTGGGACTAGCGGGGGGCACAGATACGCAGTATTTT; CDR3aa: CASSLGLAGGTDTQYF; j_gene: TRBJ2-3; d_gene: TRBD2; abundance: .; v_gene: TRBV5-8
CDR3nt: TGTGCCAGCAGCACCACTAGGGCCACAGATACGCAGTATTTT; CDR3aa: CASSTTRATDTQYF; j_gene: TRBJ2-3; d_gene: .; abundance: once; v_gene: TRBV7-2
CDR3nt: TGTGCCAGCTCCCCCGGGGCCTCTGGAAACACCATATATTTT; CDR3aa: CASSPGASGNTIYF; j_gene: TRBJ1-3; d_gene: .; abundance: .; v_gene: TRBV18
CDR3nt: TGCGCCAGCAGTCTTGGTAGCGGGGGGGCCAGCGACCACGAGCAGTACTTC; CDR3aa: CASSLGSGGASDHEQYF; j_gene: TRBJ2-7; d_gene: TRBD2; abundance: .; v_gene: TRBV5-1
CDR3nt: TGTGCCAGCAGCCAAGACAGCAATAACTATGGCTACACCTTC; CDR3aa: CASSQDSNNYGYTF; j_gene: TRBJ1-2; d_gene: .; abundance: .; v_gene: TRBV7-2
CDR3nt: TGTGCCAGCAGTGAGCAGGAGGCGGTGGCGCAGTATTTT; CDR3aa: CASSEQEAVAQYF; j_gene: TRBJ2-3; d_gene: .; abundance: once; v_gene: TRBV2
CDR3nt: TGCGCCAGCAGCTTTTACGACAGCCAAGAGACCCAGTACTTC; CDR3aa: CASSFYDSQETQYF; j_gene: TRBJ2-5; d_gene: .; abundance: .; v_gene: TRBV5-1
CDR3nt: TGTGCCAGCAGTTTAGGGGGGATTACCTACGAGCAGTACTTC; CDR3aa: CASSLGGITYEQYF; j_gene: TRBJ2-7; d_gene: .; abundance: .; v_gene: TRBV28
CDR3nt: TGTGCCAGCAGCTTAGCCGGGCAAAATGAAAAACTGTTTTTT; CDR3aa: CASSLAGQNEKLFF; j_gene: TRBJ1-4; d_gene: .; abundance: .; v_gene: TRBV7-9
CDR3nt: TGCGCCAGCAGCTCACAGCCTAACTATGGCTACACCTTC; CDR3aa: CASSSQPNYGYTF; j_gene: TRBJ1-2; d_gene: .; abundance: .; v_gene: TRBV5-1
CDR3nt: TGTGCCAGCAGTTTATTGGGGGACATTTCTAACTATGGCTACACCTTC; CDR3aa: CASSLLGDISNYGYTF; j_gene: TRBJ1-2; d_gene: .; abundance: .; v_gene: TRBV28
CDR3nt: TGTGCCAGCAGTGAATCTCGCGGGACCACAGATACGCAGTATTTT; CDR3aa: CASSESRGTTDTQYF; j_gene: TRBJ2-3; d_gene: .; abundance: .; v_gene: TRBV6-1
CDR3nt: TGTGCCAGCAGCGTGAGGGGGGGCGGCGGGGAGCTGTTTTTT; CDR3aa: CASSVRGGGGELFF; j_gene: TRBJ2-2; d_gene: .; abundance: .; v_gene: TRBV2
CDR3nt: TGTGCGGACAGGCCGAATGAGCAGTTCTTC; CDR3aa: CADRPNEQFF; j_gene: TRBJ2-1; d_gene: .; abundance: .; v_gene: TRBV21-1
CDR3nt: TGCGCCAGCAGCCAAGAGAGAGCCAATCAGCCCCAGCATTTT; CDR3aa: CASSQERANQPQHF; j_gene: TRBJ1-5; d_gene: .; abundance: .; v_gene: TRBV4-1
CDR3nt: TGCGCCAGCAGCAAGGGCGGCCGCTCTGGAAACACCATATATTTT; CDR3aa: CASSKGGRSGNTIYF; j_gene: TRBJ1-3; d_gene: .; abundance: .; v_gene: TRBV5-1
CDR3nt: TGTGCCAGCAGTGATTATCGTGTTGGGGGCTCCTACAATGAGCAGTTCTTC; CDR3aa: CASSDYRVGGSYNEQFF; j_gene: TRBJ2-1; d_gene: .; abundance: .; v_gene: TRBV2
CDR3nt: TGTGCCAGTAGTACATTCGATCCCCAAGGGGGCTACGAGCAGTACTTC; CDR3aa: CASSTFDPQGGYEQYF; j_gene: TRBJ2-7; d_gene: .; abundance: .; v_gene: TRBV19
CDR3nt: TGTGCCAGCAGCTCACAGGGGGATCAGCCCCAGCATTTT; CDR3aa: CASSSQGDQPQHF; j_gene: TRBJ1-5; d_gene: TRBD1; abundance: .; v_gene: TRBV7-6
CDR3nt: TGCGCCAGCCGTCGATTGAACACTGAAGCTTTCTTT; CDR3aa: CASRRLNTEAFF; j_gene: TRBJ1-1; d_gene: .; abundance: .; v_gene: TRBV10-2
CDR3nt: TGTGCCTGGGGGACAGGGAGGGGTGAGCAGTTCTTC; CDR3aa: CAWGTGRGEQFF; j_gene: TRBJ2-1; d_gene: TRBD1; abundance: once; v_gene: TRBV30
CDR3nt: TGTGCCAGCTCGACCGGGGCAGTTGGAAACACCATATATTTT; CDR3aa: CASSTGAVGNTIYF; j_gene: TRBJ1-3; d_gene: .; abundance: .; v_gene: TRBV14
CDR3nt: TGTGCCAGCGGGGACAGCCGCGCCGGGGAGCTGTTTTTT; CDR3aa: CASGDSRAGELFF; j_gene: TRBJ2-2; d_gene: TRBD1; abundance: .; v_gene: TRBV7-3
CDR3nt: TGTGCCAGCAGCTTAACGGGGTCCCAGGGTAGGAGCTACACCTTC; CDR3aa: CASSLTGSQGRSYTF; j_gene: TRBJ1-2; d_gene: .; abundance: .; v_gene: TRBV7-3
CDR3nt: TGTGCCAGCAGCTTATGGCCGGACAGGAACTATGGCTACACCTTC; CDR3aa: CASSLWPDRNYGYTF; j_gene: TRBJ1-2; d_gene: TRBD1; abundance: .; v_gene: TRBV7-9
CDR3nt: TGTGCCAGCAGCTTGGCGGGGAATGGGCAGGGGCGGCGGGAGCTGTTTTTT; CDR3aa: CASSLAGNGQGRRELFF; j_gene: TRBJ2-2; d_gene: .; abundance: .; v_gene: TRBV5-4
CDR3nt: TGCGCCAGCAGAACAGGGGTCAGCGAGCAGTACTTC; CDR3aa: CASRTGVSEQYF; j_gene: TRBJ2-7; d_gene: TRBD1; abundance: .; v_gene: TRBV5-1
CDR3nt: TGCGCCAGCAGCGTACGGGACAGGGGGTACGAGCAGTACTTC; CDR3aa: CASSVRDRGYEQYF; j_gene: TRBJ2-7; d_gene: TRBD1; abundance: .; v_gene: TRBV4-1
CDR3nt: TGTGCCAGTAGTAAGTTGGCGGGAGGGATTTACAATGAGCAGTTCTTC; CDR3aa: CASSKLAGGIYNEQFF; j_gene: TRBJ2-1; d_gene: TRBD2; abundance: .; v_gene: TRBV19
CDR3nt: TGCAGTGCTAGACAGGCGGTTGGCTACACCTTC; CDR3aa: CSARQAVGYTF; j_gene: TRBJ1-2; d_gene: .; abundance: .; v_gene: TRBV20-1
CDR3nt: TGTGCCAGCAGTGACTCGGGAGGTTCCGGGGAGCTGTTTTTT; CDR3aa: CASSDSGGSGELFF; j_gene: TRBJ2-2; d_gene: .; abundance: .; v_gene: TRBV6-4
CDR3nt: TGTGCCAGCAGCCACAGTGCTACAGGGTTTCCCACTGAAGCTTTCTTT; CDR3aa: CASSHSATGFPTEAFF; j_gene: TRBJ1-1; d_gene: .; abundance: .; v_gene: TRBV14
CDR3nt: TGTGCCAGCAGCCTCGACACGTTGAGCCGTAATGAAAAACTGTTTTTT; CDR3aa: CASSLDTLSRNEKLFF; j_gene: TRBJ1-4; d_gene: .; abundance: .; v_gene: TRBV4-2